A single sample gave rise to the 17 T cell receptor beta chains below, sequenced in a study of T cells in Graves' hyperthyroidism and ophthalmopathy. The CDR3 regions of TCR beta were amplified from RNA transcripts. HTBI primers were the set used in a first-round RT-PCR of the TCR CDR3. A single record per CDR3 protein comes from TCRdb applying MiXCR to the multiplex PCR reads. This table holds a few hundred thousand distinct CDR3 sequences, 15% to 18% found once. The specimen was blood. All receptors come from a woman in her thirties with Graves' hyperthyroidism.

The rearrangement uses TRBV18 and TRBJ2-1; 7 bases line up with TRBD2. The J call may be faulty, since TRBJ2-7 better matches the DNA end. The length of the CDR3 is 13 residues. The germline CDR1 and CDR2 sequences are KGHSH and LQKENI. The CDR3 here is CASSPGGYNEQYF. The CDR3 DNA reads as TGTGCCAGCTCACCCGGGGGGTACAATGAGCAGTACTTC.

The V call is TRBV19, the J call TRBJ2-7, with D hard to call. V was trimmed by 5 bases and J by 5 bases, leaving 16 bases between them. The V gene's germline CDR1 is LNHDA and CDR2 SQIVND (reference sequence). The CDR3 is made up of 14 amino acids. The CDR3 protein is CASSRAGSLDEQYF. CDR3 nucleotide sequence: TGTGCCAGTAGTCGCGCAGGATCATTGGACGAGCAGTACTTC.

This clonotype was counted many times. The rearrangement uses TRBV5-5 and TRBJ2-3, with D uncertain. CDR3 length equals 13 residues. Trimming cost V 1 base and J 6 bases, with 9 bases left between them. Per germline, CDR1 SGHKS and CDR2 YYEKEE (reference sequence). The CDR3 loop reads CASSLSSVDTQYF. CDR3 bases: TGTGCCAGCAGCTTGAGCTCGGTGGATACGCAGTATTTT.

The CDR3 loop is CASSSMGENTEAFF. CDR3 nucleotide sequence: TGTGCCAGCAGCTCAATGGGCGAGAACACTGAAGCTTTCTTT. The chain has TRBV7-9 and TRBJ1-1; D is unresolved. The CDR3 has 14 residues. The V gene lost 4 bases and the J gene lost 1 base, with 10 bases spanning the gap. The germline gives CDR1 SEHNR, CDR2 FQNEAQ (reference sequence).

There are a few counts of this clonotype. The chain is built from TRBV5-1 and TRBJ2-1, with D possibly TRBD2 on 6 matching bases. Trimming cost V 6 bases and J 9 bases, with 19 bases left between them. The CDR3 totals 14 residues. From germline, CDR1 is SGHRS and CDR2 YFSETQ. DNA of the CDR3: TGCGCCAGCAATCGGGAGAGCTTTGTGAGTGAGCAGTTCTTC. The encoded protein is CASNRESFVSEQFF.

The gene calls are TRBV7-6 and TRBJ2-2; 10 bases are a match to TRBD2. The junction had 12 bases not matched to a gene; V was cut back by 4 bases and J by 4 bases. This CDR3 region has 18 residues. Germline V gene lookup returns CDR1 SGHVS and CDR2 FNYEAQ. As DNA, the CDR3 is TGTGCCAGCAGCTCACAAGCGGGAGGGCCGTATAGCACCGGGGAGCTGTTTTTT. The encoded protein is CASSSQAGGPYSTGELFF.

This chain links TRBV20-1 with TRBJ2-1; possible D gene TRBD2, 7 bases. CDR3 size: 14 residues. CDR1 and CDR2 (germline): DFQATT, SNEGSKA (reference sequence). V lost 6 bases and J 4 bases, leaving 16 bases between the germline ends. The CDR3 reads CSATGRGFYNEQFF. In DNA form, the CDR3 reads TGCAGTGCCACAGGGAGGGGCTTTTACAATGAGCAGTTCTTC.

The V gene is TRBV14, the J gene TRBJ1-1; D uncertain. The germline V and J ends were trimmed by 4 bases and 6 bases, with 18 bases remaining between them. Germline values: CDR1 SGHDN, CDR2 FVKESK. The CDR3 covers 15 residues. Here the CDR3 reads CASSLPDPRRSEAFF. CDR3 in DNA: TGTGCCAGCAGCCTACCGGACCCCCGGAGATCTGAAGCTTTCTTT.

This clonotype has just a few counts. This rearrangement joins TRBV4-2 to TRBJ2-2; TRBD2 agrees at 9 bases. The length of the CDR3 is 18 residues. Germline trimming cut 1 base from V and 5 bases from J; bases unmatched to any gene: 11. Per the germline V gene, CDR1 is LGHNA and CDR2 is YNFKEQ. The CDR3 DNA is TGTGCCAGCAGCCAAGCAGGGCGGGGGGGCAGTTGGACCGGGGAGCTGTTTTTT. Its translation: CASSQAGRGGSWTGELFF.

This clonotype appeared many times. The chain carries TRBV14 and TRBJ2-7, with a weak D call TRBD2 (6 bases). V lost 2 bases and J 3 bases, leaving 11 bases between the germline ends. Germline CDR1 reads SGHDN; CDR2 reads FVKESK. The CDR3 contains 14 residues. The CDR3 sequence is CASSQSGVFYEQYF. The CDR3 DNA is TGTGCCAGCAGCCAATCGGGAGTGTTCTACGAGCAGTACTTC.

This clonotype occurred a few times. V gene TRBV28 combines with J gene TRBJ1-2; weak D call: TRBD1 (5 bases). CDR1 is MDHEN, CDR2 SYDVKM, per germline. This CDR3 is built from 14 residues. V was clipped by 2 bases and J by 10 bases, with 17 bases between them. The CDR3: CASSLGPQEHPYTF. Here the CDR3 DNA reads TGTGCCAGCAGTTTAGGCCCACAGGAACATCCCTACACCTTC.

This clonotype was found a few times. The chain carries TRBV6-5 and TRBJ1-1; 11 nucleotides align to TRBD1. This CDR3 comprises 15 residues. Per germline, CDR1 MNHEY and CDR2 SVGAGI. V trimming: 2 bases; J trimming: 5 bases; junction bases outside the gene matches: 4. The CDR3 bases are TGTGCCAGCAGTTACCCGGACAGGGGGCTTACTGAAGCTTTCTTT. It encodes CASSYPDRGLTEAFF.

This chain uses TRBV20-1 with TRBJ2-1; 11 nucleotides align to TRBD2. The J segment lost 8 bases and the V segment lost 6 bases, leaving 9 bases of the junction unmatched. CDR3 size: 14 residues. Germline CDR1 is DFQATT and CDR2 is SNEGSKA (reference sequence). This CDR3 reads CSAALAGDIDEQFF. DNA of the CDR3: TGCAGTGCCGCACTAGCGGGAGACATCGATGAGCAGTTCTTC.

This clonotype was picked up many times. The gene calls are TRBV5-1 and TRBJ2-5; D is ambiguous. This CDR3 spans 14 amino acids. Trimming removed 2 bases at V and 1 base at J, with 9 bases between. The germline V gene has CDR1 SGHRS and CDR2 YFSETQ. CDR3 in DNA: TGCGCCAGCAGCTTTGGTAACAGCCAAGAGACCCAGTACTTC. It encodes CASSFGNSQETQYF.

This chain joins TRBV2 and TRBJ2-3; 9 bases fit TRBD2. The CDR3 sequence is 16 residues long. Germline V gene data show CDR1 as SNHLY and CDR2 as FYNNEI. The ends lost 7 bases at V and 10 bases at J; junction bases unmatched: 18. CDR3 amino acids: CASTARRLAVRDAQYF. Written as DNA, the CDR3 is TGTGCCAGCACCGCTCGGCGACTAGCGGTACGGGATGCGCAGTATTTT.

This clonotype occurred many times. The CDR3 region is CASSLTEDTEAFF. In DNA form, the CDR3 reads TGTGCCAGCAGTTTGACGGAAGACACTGAAGCTTTCTTT. The chain has TRBV12-3 or TRBV12-4 and TRBJ1-1; no firm D call. With 3 bases removed from V and 3 bases from J, the gap between germline ends came to 8 bases. The CDR3 is 13 amino acids.

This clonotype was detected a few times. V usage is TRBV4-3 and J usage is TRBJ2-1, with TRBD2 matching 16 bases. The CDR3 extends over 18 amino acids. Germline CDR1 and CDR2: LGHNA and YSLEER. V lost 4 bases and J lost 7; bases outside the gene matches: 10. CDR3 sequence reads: CASSPGTSGRAVWNEQFF. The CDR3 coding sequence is TGCGCCAGCAGCCCAGGGACTAGCGGGAGGGCCGTCTGGAATGAGCAGTTCTTC.